These 5 T cell receptor beta chains share one sample of origin, sequenced in a study of OX40 agonist ivuxolimab in advanced cancers. TCRdb's copy holds only in-frame clones and misses some; the assay was immunoSEQ multiplex PCR. The table records some 50,000 clones, 88% of them present only once. The sequences come from CD4+ or CD8+ T cells sorted from blood, collected in a trial of the OX40 agonist ivuxolimab. The receptors were sampled from an adult with an advanced solid tumor such as melanoma, head and neck, liver or kidney cancer.

The V call is TRBV7-2, the J call TRBJ2-2; a possible D gene is TRBD2 (6 bases). Trimming shortened V by 7 bases and J by 7 bases, and 19 bases separated the two germline ends. Germline V lookup: CDR1 SGHTA, CDR2 FQGNSA. There are 15 residues in the CDR3. This CDR3 is CASKRSGAVGGELFF. For the CDR3, the DNA is TGTGCCAGCAAACGGTCGGGAGCTGTGGGCGGGGAGCTGTTTTTT.

The chain links TRBV6-5 to TRBJ1-1; D gene unclear. Trimming took off 5 bases at V and 1 base at J, with 11 bases between the two ends. CDR1 and CDR2 from the germline V gene are MNHEY and SVGAGI. The CDR3 runs to 14 residues. The CDR3 sequence is CASSTRTGNTEAFF. CDR3 nucleotide sequence: TGTGCCAGCAGTACCCGGACGGGGAACACTGAAGCTTTCTTT.

This chain joins TRBV7-6 and TRBJ2-2; the D is unclear. V lost 0 bases and J lost 5, with 16 bases in between. The CDR3 has 17 amino acids. Per germline, CDR1 SGHVS and CDR2 FNYEAQ. CDR3 region: CASSLARFSQATGELFF. The CDR3 coding sequence is TGTGCCAGCAGCTTAGCGCGGTTCAGTCAGGCAACCGGGGAGCTGTTTTTT. The full variable domain, rest sourced from reference TRBV7-6 and TRBJ2-2, is GAGVSQSPRYKVTKRGQDVALRCDPISGHVSLYWYRQALGQGPEFLTYFNYEAQQDKSGLPNDRFSAERPEGSISTLTIQRTEQRDSAMYRCASSLARFSQATGELFFGEGSRLTVL.

This chain links TRBV10-1 with TRBJ2-2; D is unresolved. V gave up 7 bases and J gave up 6 bases, with 9 bases separating them. CDR1 and CDR2 (germline): WNHNN, SYGVQD (reference sequence). The CDR3 contains 12 residues. CDR3 in DNA: TGCGCCAGCACTCAAGGCTCCGGGGAGCTGTTTTTT. This encodes CASTQGSGELFF.

The rearrangement uses TRBV19 and TRBJ2-4; D assignment may be TRBD1 or TRBD2 (5 bases each). CDR1 is LNHDA, CDR2 SQIVND, per germline (reference sequence). The CDR3 runs 13 residues. Deletions cut 6 bases from V and 7 bases from J, with 13 bases between. The CDR3 here is CASRNSRGNIQYF. CDR3 coding DNA: TGTGCCAGTAGGAATTCGAGGGGCAACATTCAGTACTTC.